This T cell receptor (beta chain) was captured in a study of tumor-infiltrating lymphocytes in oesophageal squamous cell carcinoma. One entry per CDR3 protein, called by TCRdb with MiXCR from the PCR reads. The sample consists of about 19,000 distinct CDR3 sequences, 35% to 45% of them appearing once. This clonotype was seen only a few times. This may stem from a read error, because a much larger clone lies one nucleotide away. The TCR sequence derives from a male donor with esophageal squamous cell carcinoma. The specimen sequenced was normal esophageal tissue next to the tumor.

The chain's CDR3 is CASSSGQVRPYEQFF. The CDR3 DNA reads TGTGCCAGCAGCTCGGGACAGGTTAGGCCCTACGAGCAGTTCTTC. This chain uses TRBV11-3 with TRBJ2-5, with 8 bases fitting TRBD1. The DNA matches TRBJ2-1 better at its end, which makes the J call doubtful. The V gene's germline CDR1 is SGHNT and CDR2 YENEEA. The CDR3 sequence is 15 residues long.